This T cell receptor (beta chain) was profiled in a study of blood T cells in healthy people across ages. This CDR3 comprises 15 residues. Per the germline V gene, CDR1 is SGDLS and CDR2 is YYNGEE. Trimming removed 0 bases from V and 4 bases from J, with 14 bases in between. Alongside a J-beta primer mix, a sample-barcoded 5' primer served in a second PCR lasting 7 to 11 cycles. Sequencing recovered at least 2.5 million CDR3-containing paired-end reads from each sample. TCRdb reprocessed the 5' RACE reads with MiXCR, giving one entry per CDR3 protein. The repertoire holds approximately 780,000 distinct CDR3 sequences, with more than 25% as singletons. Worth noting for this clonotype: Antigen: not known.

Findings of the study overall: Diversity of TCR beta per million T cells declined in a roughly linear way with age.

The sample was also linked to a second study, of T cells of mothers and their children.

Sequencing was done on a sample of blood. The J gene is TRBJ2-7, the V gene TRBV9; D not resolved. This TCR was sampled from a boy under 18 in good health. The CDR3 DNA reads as TGTGCCAGCAGCGTAGAGGCAGGAACGTTATACGAGCAGTACTTC. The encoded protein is CASSVEAGTLYEQYF.